Listed below are T cell receptor beta chains from one sample, sequenced in a study of cytomegalovirus exposure and HLA in healthy donors. The data were produced by immunoSEQ multiplex PCR, yet TCRdb's version contains in-frame clones alone and is incomplete. The sample has about 69,000 clones; around 70% are singletons. The sample taken for sequencing was PBMCs. These receptors originate from a woman in her 30s in good health and CMV-seronegative. The CDR3 runs from the conserved cysteine through the conserved F or W. Fields, in order: clone size, J gene, D gene, V gene, CDR3 DNA, CDR3 protein. The D gene is left open where the match is weak. Rows may omit the clone size; those that give it use once, few, many or a size class.

once,TRBJ2-3,TRBD2,TRBV5-6,TGTGCCAGCAGCTTTAGGCTAGCGGGGCCCACAGATACGCAGTATTTT,CASSFRLAGPTDTQYF
NA,TRBJ1-2,NA,TRBV7-9,TGTGCCAGCTCCCGTGGCGGGGGCCCGGCTAACTATGGCTACACCTTC,CASSRGGGPANYGYTF
once,TRBJ1-3,NA,TRBV27,TGTGCCAGCAGTCAAGCCTCCGGGAGCTCTGGAAACACCATATATTTT,CASSQASGSSGNTIYF
NA,TRBJ1-4,NA,TRBV27,TGTGCCAGCAGTTTACTCGAGGACAGTTCTAATGAAAAACTGTTTTTT,CASSLLEDSSNEKLFF
NA,TRBJ2-3,NA,TRBV5-1,TGCGCCAGCAGCACCGGACAGTTGAACACAGATACGCAGTATTTT,CASSTGQLNTDTQYF
once,TRBJ1-6,NA,TRBV27,TGTGCCAGCGCAATACAGGGATTGGGTCCAAATTCACCCCTCCACTTT,CASAIQGLGPNSPLHF
few,TRBJ2-7,NA,TRBV9,TGTGCCAGCAGCCCCCGGGGGGCCGAGCAGTACTTC,CASSPRGAEQYF
NA,TRBJ2-5,NA,TRBV11-2,TGTGCCAGCAGCTTCGGGGTTTCCGAGACCCAGTACTTC,CASSFGVSETQYF
NA,TRBJ2-7,TRBD1,TRBV6-5,TGTGCCAGCAGTCCTTTAGGGACAGGTTACGAGCAGTACTTC,CASSPLGTGYEQYF
NA,TRBJ2-7,TRBD1,TRBV6-5,TGTGCCTCCGGGGTGACAGGGAATTCTTACGAGCAGTACTTC,CASGVTGNSYEQYF
NA,TRBJ2-5,NA,TRBV29-1,TGCAGCGTGGAAACCCCCTATCGTCGGAGTATTACGACCCAGTACTTC,CSVETPYRRSITTQYF